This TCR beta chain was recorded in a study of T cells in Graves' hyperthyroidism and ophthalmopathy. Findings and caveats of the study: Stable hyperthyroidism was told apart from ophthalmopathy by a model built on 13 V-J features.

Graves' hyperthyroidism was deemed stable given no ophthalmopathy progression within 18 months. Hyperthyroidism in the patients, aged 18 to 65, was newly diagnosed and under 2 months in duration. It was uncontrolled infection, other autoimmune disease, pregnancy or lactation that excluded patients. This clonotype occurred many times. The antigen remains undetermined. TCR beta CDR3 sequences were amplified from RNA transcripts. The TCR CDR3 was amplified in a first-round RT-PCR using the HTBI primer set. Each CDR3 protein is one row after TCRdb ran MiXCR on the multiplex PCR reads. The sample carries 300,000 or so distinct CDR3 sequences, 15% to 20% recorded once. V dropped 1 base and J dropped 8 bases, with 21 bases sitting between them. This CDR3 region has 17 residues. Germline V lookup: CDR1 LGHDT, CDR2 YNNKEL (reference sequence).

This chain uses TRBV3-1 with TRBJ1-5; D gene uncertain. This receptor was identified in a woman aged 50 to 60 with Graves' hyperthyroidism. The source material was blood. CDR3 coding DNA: TGTGCCAGCAGCCAAGGGTTTTTGGGAACCAGAATCAAGCCCCAGCATTTT. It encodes CASSQGFLGTRIKPQHF.